This TCR beta chain was sequenced during a study of blood T cell repertoires in COVID-19. Looking at the study overall: Collection of acute and convalescent COVID-19 samples took place in the United States, Italy and Spain. T cells, B-cell-depleted T cells, or PBMCs provided the cDNA or gDNA that served as material.

In the source study's methods: By means of reference gene primer amplification, nucleated cell counts were estimated. Sequenced by immunoSEQ multiplex PCR; TCRdb stores in-frame clones only, minus some. D and trimming come from the DNA, and the V and J calls and clone size come from that table. The sample includes about 74,000 clones, more than 75% of them seen just once. The V gene's germline CDR1 is SGHRS and CDR2 YFSETQ. Trimming took 7 bases from V and 5 from J; bases not matched to a gene: 8. This CDR3 is built from 14 residues. This TCR came from a human donor in a cohort sampled during active COVID-19. Source material: peripheral blood. This sequence joins TRBV5-1 and TRBJ2-1; 8 nucleotides agree with TRBD1. The CDR3 DNA reads TGCGCCAGCGCGACAGGGGCCCCTCACAATGAGCAGTTCTTC. Translating gives CASATGAPHNEQFF. The full variable domain, with the rest looked up from reference TRBV5-1 and TRBJ2-1, is KAGVTQTPRYLIKTRGQQVTLSCSPISGHRSVSWYQQTPGQGLQFLFEYFSETQRNKGNFPGRFSGRQFSNSRSEMNVSTLELGDSALYLCASATGAPHNEQFFGPGTRLTVL.